This T cell receptor beta chain was documented in a study of shared T cell receptors in the human thymus. Sequencing was performed with immunoSEQ multiplex PCR; in TCRdb, only in-frame clones are kept and a portion is missing. There are under 700,000 clones in the sample; about 84% occur only once, and approximately 0.013% lies in the top ten. CDR3 length: 14 residues. Trimming took 4 bases from V and 2 from J; bases not matched to a gene: 5. Germline CDR1 is LGHNA and CDR2 is YSLEER. These data were likewise used in another study, on human thymus T cells. From that paper: The sample donors, healthy Finnish infants, were having corrective surgery for congenital heart defects. The thymus was resected at corrective cardiac surgery. Highly overlapping thymic repertoires in unrelated individuals were reported by related research.

The sequencing input was thymocytes. The sequence came from a boy less than two years old with a congenital heart defect. The chain uses TRBV4-3 and TRBJ2-7, with TRBD1 identical over 7 bases. The CDR3 DNA follows: TGCGCCAGCAGCCGCCGGGACAGCCCCTACGAGCAGTACTTC. Amino acid sequence: CASSRRDSPYEQYF.